The sequence of this TCR beta chain was determined in a study of CD8 T cells in Susac syndrome. It was with random hexamers that roughly 0.45 to 1 ug RNA was reverse transcribed. TCRdb independently ran MiXCR on the immunoSEQ multiplex PCR reads; one entry per CDR3 protein. The table shows roughly 200,000 distinct CDR3 sequences, with about 91% occurring only once. The CDR3 covers 14 residues. Unmatched junction bases numbered 6, after V lost 5 bases and J lost 1 base. Germline V lookup: CDR1 DFQATT, CDR2 SNEGSKA (reference sequence). The TCR comes from a human donor with Susac syndrome. The rearrangement links TRBV20-1 to TRBJ2-5; 8 bases match TRBD2. The sequencing input was CD4+ T cells from PBMCs. The CDR3 reads CSAYIAGRQETQYF. CDR3 sequence (DNA): TGCAGTGCTTATATAGCGGGGCGCCAAGAGACCCAGTACTTC.